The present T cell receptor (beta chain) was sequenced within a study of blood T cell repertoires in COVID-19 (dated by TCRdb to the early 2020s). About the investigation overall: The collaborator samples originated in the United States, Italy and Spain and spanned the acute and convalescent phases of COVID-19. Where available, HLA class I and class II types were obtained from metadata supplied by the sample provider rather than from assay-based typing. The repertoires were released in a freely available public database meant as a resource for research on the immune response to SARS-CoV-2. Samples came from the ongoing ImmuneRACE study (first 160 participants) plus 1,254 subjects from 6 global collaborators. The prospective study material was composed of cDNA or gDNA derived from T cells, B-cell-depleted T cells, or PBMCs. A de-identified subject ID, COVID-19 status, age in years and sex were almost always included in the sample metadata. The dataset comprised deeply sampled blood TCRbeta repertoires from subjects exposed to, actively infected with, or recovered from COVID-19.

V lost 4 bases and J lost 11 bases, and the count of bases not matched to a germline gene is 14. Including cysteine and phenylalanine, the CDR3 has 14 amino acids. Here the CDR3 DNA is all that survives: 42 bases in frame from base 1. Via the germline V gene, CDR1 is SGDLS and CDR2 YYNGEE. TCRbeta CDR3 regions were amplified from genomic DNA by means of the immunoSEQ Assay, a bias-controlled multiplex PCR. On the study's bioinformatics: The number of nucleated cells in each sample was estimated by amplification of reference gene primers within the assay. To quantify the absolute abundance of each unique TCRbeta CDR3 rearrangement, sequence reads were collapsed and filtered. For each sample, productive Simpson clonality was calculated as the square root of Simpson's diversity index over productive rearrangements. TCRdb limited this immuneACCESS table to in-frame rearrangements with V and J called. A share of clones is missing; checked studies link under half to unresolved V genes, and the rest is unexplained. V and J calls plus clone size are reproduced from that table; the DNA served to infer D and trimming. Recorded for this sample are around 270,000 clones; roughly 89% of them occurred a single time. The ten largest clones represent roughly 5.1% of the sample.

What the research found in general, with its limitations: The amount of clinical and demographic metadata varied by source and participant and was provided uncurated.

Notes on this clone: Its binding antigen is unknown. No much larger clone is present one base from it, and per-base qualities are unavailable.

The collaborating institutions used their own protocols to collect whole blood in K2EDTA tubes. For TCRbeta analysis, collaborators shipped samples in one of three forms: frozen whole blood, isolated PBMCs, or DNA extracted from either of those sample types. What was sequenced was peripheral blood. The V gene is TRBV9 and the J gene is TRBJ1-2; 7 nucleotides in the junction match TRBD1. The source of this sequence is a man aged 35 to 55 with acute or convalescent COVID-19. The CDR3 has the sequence CASSNQQGLEGYTF. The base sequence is TGTGCCAGCAGCAACCAACAGGGGCTGGAGGGATACACCTTC.